This TCR beta chain was profiled in a study of a mutant IDH1 vaccine in newly diagnosed glioma. Turning to the study itself: Standard pretreatment was either radiotherapy, temozolomide, or, for most, radiochemotherapy with temozolomide. Whole-study findings and limits: Overall, 85% to 95% of patients had vaccine-induced immune responses. Any relationship between pseudoprogression and changes in top peripheral T cell clonotypes seemed absent.

The CDR3 totals 17 residues. The V gene's germline CDR1 is LGHNA and CDR2 YNFKEQ. Unmatched junction bases numbered 8, after V lost 4 bases and J lost 3 bases. TCRdb keeps only in-frame clones here, not all; method: immunoSEQ multiplex PCR. The sample lists 40,000 or so clones; 75% to 85% were seen once. Worth noting for this clone: What it binds is unknown.

Sample time point: baseline, week 1 (first vaccination visit). Described treatment: pre-vaccination baseline after standard-of-care therapy. New IDH1-mutant, ATRX-lost WHO grade 3 or 4 astrocytomas occurred in donors. Sequenced material: PBMCs, taken from a glioma patient treated with radiotherapy, temozolomide or both. The clonotype originates from a man in his forties or fifties with glioma. Some clones in this sample may be carry-over from other donors' samples. The chain links TRBV4-2 to TRBJ2-5; 13 bases fit TRBD2. The CDR3 region is CASSPRTSGGREETQYF. CDR3 sequence (DNA): TGTGCCAGCAGCCCCCGGACTAGCGGGGGCCGGGAAGAGACCCAGTACTTC.